The 5 T cell receptor beta chains below all came from one sample that was sequenced in a study of T-cell reconstitution after alpha-beta-depleted transplantation in children. Using unique molecular identifiers, the investigators prepared the TCRbeta library. TCRdb processed the PCR reads anew with MiXCR; each CDR3 protein has one entry. This table holds about 600,000 distinct CDR3 sequences, approximately 22% found once. The source material was PBMCs, mostly from graft donor cells, sampled 360 days after TCRalphabeta/CD19-depleted stem cell transplant. These receptors were collected from a boy under two years old who had a stem cell transplant for acute myeloid leukemia, so the T cells may come from the graft donor.

This clonotype was counted a few times. The gene calls are TRBV6-5 and TRBJ2-1, with 10 bases matching TRBD2. V was clipped by 4 bases and J by 4 bases; unmatched bases: 10. The CDR3 runs to 17 residues. Germline CDR1 and CDR2: MNHEY and SVGAGI. CDR3 sequence (DNA): TGTGCCAGCAGTTCTAGTAGCGGGGGGACGTTTTACAATGAGCAGTTCTTC. Translating it yields CASSSSSGGTFYNEQFF.

This clonotype appeared many times. This rearrangement joins TRBV24-1 to TRBJ1-5, with a possible D match to TRBD1 (5 bases). V gave up 0 bases and J gave up 8 bases, with 10 bases separating them. Germline V gene sequence: CDR1 KGHDR, CDR2 SFDVKD. This CDR3 contains 14 residues. The CDR3 nucleotides are TGTGCCACCAGTGATTTGGACAGCTCGGAGCCCCAGCATTTT. The encoded protein is CATSDLDSSEPQHF.

The chain joins TRBV5-1 to TRBJ2-1; TRBD1 agrees at 11 bases. This CDR3 region has 15 residues. Germline CDR1 SGHRS, CDR2 YFSETQ. V lost 3 bases to trimming and J lost 10 bases; unmatched junction nucleotides: 9. For the CDR3, the DNA is TGCGCCAGCAGCTCTCTCCGGGACAGGGGGGACGAGCAGTTCTTC. Its protein product is CASSSLRDRGDEQFF. Drawing the rest from reference TRBV5-1 and TRBJ2-1, the complete variable domain is KAGVTQTPRYLIKTRGQQVTLSCSPISGHRSVSWYQQTPGQGLQFLFEYFSETQRNKGNFPGRFSGRQFSNSRSEMNVSTLELGDSALYLCASSSLRDRGDEQFFGPGTRLTVL.

Worth noting for this clonotype: A much more abundant neighbour one base away suggests this may be a read error. The chain links TRBV5-1 to TRBJ1-1, with D maybe TRBD1 (5 bases). V was cut by 1 base and J by 0 bases, with 10 bases left in between. The CDR3 runs to 15 residues. Germline CDR1 and CDR2: SGHRS and YFSETQ. The CDR3 nucleotides are TGCGCCAGCAGCTTGCCGACAGTTATGAACACTGAAGCTTTCTTT. It specifies CASSLPTVMNTEAFF.

This clonotype appeared a few times. The chain employs TRBV6-2 or TRBV6-3 and TRBJ2-5, with no clear D. Looked up from germline, CDR1 is MNHEY and CDR2 is SVGEGT. The V end lost 10 bases, the J end lost 0 bases, and 15 bases lay between the germline ends. CDR3 length: 14 residues. The CDR3 region has the DNA TGTGCCACCTTGGAGATTCAGTACCAAGAGACCCAGTACTTC. Protein sequence: CATLEIQYQETQYF.